The 28 T cell receptor beta chains reported below all come from one sample, sequenced in a study of blood T cell repertoires in COVID-19. Only in-frame clones appear in the TCRdb table, and some are missing; sequencing was by immunoSEQ multiplex PCR. Here the sample spans approximately 240,000 clones, around four fifths being singletons. The sequenced sample consisted of peripheral blood. These receptors all come from an older woman who had recovered from COVID-19.

This clone was seen more than once but under ten times. The chain combines TRBV5-4 with TRBJ1-2; maybe TRBD1 (5 bases). Trimming removed 0 bases from V and 2 bases from J, with 11 bases in between. Germline CDR1 SGHNT, CDR2 YYREEE (reference sequence). There are 15 residues in the CDR3. As DNA, the CDR3 is TGTGCCAGCAGCTTGGCATCCAGGGAAAACTATGGCTACACCTTC. Translation: CASSLASRENYGYTF.

V gene TRBV27 combines with J gene TRBJ1-1; D perhaps matches TRBD1 (5 bases). Germline CDR1 reads MNHEY; CDR2 reads SMNVEV (reference sequence). There are 16 residues in the CDR3. V shed 6 bases and J shed 4 bases, with 21 bases lying between them. The CDR3 protein is CASRHRQSAVSTEAFF. For the CDR3, the DNA is TGTGCCAGCAGACATAGACAGTCGGCTGTCAGCACTGAAGCTTTCTTT.

V and J are TRBV9 and TRBJ2-1; the match to TRBD2 covers 13 bases. The CDR3 has 16 residues. V trimming: 3 bases; J trimming: 6 bases; junction bases outside the gene matches: 6. The germline CDR1 and CDR2 sequences are SGDLS and YYNGEE. For the CDR3, the DNA is TGTGCCAGCAGCGCTCGACTAGCGGGGGGTTTCAATGAGCAGTTCTTC. Amino acids: CASSARLAGGFNEQFF.

The chain uses TRBV30 and TRBJ1-3; 7 bases line up with TRBD1. The trim removed 2 bases at V and 4 bases at J, leaving 2 bases unmatched. CDR1 is GTSNPN, CDR2 SVGIG, per germline (reference sequence). The CDR3 has 13 residues. CDR3 in DNA: TGTGCCTGGAGTCGGGACAGAGGAAACACCATATATTTT. It specifies CAWSRDRGNTIYF.

The rearrangement joins TRBV20-1 to TRBJ1-1; 8 bases agree with TRBD1. This CDR3 is built from 14 residues. Germline V lookup: CDR1 DFQATT, CDR2 SNEGSKA (reference sequence). V lost 3 bases to trimming and J lost 2 bases; unmatched junction nucleotides: 5. In DNA form, the CDR3 reads TGCAGTGCTAGTAAACAGGGGGACAACACTGAAGCTTTCTTT. Translated, it gives CSASKQGDNTEAFF.

J is TRBJ2-5 and V is TRBV11-2; 9 nucleotides match TRBD1. V lost 6 bases, J lost 2 bases, and 7 bases stayed unmatched. Germline CDR1 is SGHAT and CDR2 is FQNNGV. The CDR3 runs 15 residues. The CDR3 here is CASSSGQGTQETQYF. CDR3 DNA sequence: TGTGCCAGCAGTTCCGGACAGGGGACGCAAGAGACCCAGTACTTC.

This chain connects TRBV6-7 to TRBJ1-2, with D perhaps TRBD1 (5 bases). TRBV6-7 is given ORF status, its function remaining uncertain. V lost 6 bases and J 6 bases, leaving 23 bases between the germline ends. This CDR3 is built from 16 residues. The CDR3 loop is CASRPPEETGGDGYTF. The CDR3 DNA reads as TGTGCCAGCAGACCCCCGGAGGAAACAGGAGGGGATGGCTACACCTTC.

V usage is TRBV5-4 and J usage is TRBJ2-3, with D possibly TRBD2 on 6 matching bases. The V end was cut by 4 bases, the J end by 0 bases, with 12 bases between. Germline CDR1 reads SGHNT; CDR2 reads YYREEE (reference sequence). The CDR3 is made up of 15 amino acids. CDR3 sequence: CASSPTSQSTDTQYF. The CDR3 DNA is TGTGCCAGCAGCCCTACTAGCCAGAGCACAGATACGCAGTATTTT.

The V gene is TRBV18, the J gene TRBJ2-7, with 9 bases matching TRBD1. Germline loops: CDR1 KGHSH, CDR2 LQKENI. V shed 5 bases and J 2 bases; nucleotides not matched to a gene: 7. The CDR3 has 15 residues. The CDR3 DNA sequence: TGTGCCAGCTCAGAAGGGACAGGGACTACCTACGAGCAGTACTTC. Translated: CASSEGTGTTYEQYF.

The CDR3 DNA reads TGTGCCAGCAGTTCCCTGGGACAGGGGGACTATGGCTACACCTTC. Translating gives CASSSLGQGDYGYTF. The chain couples TRBV6-5 to TRBJ1-2; TRBD1 matches 11 bases. Germline V gene lookup returns CDR1 MNHEY and CDR2 SVGAGI. V shed 4 bases, J shed 3 bases, and the junction held 4 bases outside the gene matches. The CDR3 is 15 amino acids.

The CDR3 protein is CASSIIGEGTNTEAFF. CDR3 in DNA: TGTGCCAGTAGTATAATAGGGGAGGGAACGAACACTGAAGCTTTCTTT. This chain connects TRBV19 to TRBJ1-1; D perhaps matches TRBD1 (5 bases). The CDR3 covers 16 residues. CDR1 and CDR2 from the germline V gene are LNHDA and SQIVND (reference sequence). V lost 2 bases and J 1 base, leaving 14 bases between the germline ends.

The rearrangement uses TRBV9 and TRBJ2-7, with 8 nucleotides matching TRBD2. The germline gives CDR1 SGDLS, CDR2 YYNGEE. CDR3 size: 14 residues. J gave up 3 bases and V 3 bases, and 5 bases lay outside the gene matches. CDR3 sequence reads: CASSEGLVSYEQYF. The CDR3 bases are TGTGCCAGCAGCGAGGGACTAGTTAGCTACGAGCAGTACTTC.

The V call is TRBV25-1, the J call TRBJ2-5; 10 positions match TRBD1. The V segment lost 4 bases and the J segment 1 base; nucleotides outside the gene matches: 3. CDR3 size: 15 residues. Germline CDR1 reads MGHDK; CDR2 reads SYGVNS. The DNA for the CDR3 is TGTGCCAGCAGTGCGTGGACAGGGGGCCAAGAGACCCAGTACTTC. It codes for CASSAWTGGQETQYF.

The V call is TRBV7-3, the J call TRBJ2-1, with 11 bases matching TRBD2. The J segment lost 10 bases and the V segment lost 5 bases, leaving 10 bases of the junction unmatched. Germline CDR1 reads SGHTA; CDR2 reads FQGTGA. This CDR3 spans 15 amino acids. CDR3 sequence: CASSISGGASGEQFF. CDR3 DNA sequence: TGTGCCAGCAGCATTAGCGGGGGGGCTTCCGGAGAGCAGTTCTTC.

The rearrangement links TRBV4-1 to TRBJ2-2; 9 bases line up with TRBD2. Per the germline V gene, CDR1 is MGHRA and CDR2 is YSYEKL. The V and J ends lost 4 bases and 6 bases, in that order; junction bases with no gene match: 6. The CDR3 runs 15 residues. CDR3 nucleotide sequence: TGCGCCAGCAGCCTCTCCGCGGGGGGGGCCGGGGAGCTGTTTTTT. Translating it yields CASSLSAGGAGELFF.

This chain connects TRBV5-8 to TRBJ1-5; 11 nucleotides match TRBD1. The germline V gene encodes CDR1 SGHTS and CDR2 YDEGEE. The CDR3 has 18 amino acids. The junction had 10 bases not matched to a gene; V was cut back by 4 bases and J by 1 base. CDR3 in DNA: TGTGCCAGCAGCAGTGGAGTGGGACAGGGGGTCAGCAATCAGCCCCAGCATTTT. This gives the protein CASSSGVGQGVSNQPQHF.

The chain couples TRBV9 to TRBJ2-2; 10 nucleotides line up with TRBD2. Trimming took 3 bases from V and 4 from J; bases not matched to a gene: 6. Germline assignment: CDR1 SGDLS and CDR2 YYNGEE. The CDR3 length is 16 residues. CDR3 region: CASSGASGGFTGELFF. The CDR3 DNA follows: TGTGCCAGCAGCGGTGCTAGCGGGGGATTCACCGGGGAGCTGTTTTTT.

The V and J genes are TRBV9 and TRBJ1-6, with a tentative D call TRBD1 (5 bases). The CDR3 spans 15 residues. Germline V gives CDR1 SGDLS, CDR2 YYNGEE. V was trimmed by 0 bases and J by 4 bases, leaving 8 bases between them. CDR3 nucleotide sequence: TGTGCCAGCAGCGTAGGTGACAGTTATAATTCACCCCTCCACTTT. Translated, it gives CASSVGDSYNSPLHF. The whole variable domain, filled in from reference TRBV9 and TRBJ1-6, reads DSGVTQTPKHLITATGQRVTLRCSPRSGDLSVYWYQQSLDQGLQFLIQYYNGEERAKGNILERFSAQQFPDLHSELNLSSLELGDSALYFCASSVGDSYNSPLHFGNGTRLTVT.

This clone was seen only a few times. This sequence joins TRBV2 and TRBJ2-7; TRBD1 matches 7 bases. J lost 2 bases, V lost 7 bases, and 11 bases had no gene match. This CDR3 has 15 residues. Germline V gene lookup returns CDR1 SNHLY and CDR2 FYNNEI. The CDR3, as DNA: TGTGCCAGCACTTCGGGACAGCATTCTGCCTACGAGCAGTACTTC. The encoded protein is CASTSGQHSAYEQYF.

V usage is TRBV9 and J usage is TRBJ1-2; D ambiguous. Germline V gives CDR1 SGDLS, CDR2 YYNGEE. V lost 5 bases and J lost 8, with 25 bases in between. The CDR3 totals 16 residues. The DNA for the CDR3 is TGTGCCAGCAGTACGGGAGAGGGAGGGCGAATATACGGCTACACCTTC. The encoded protein is CASSTGEGGRIYGYTF.

This clone has just one count. V usage is TRBV6-2 or TRBV6-3 and J usage is TRBJ1-1; TRBD1 matches 11 bases. The CDR3 is 16 amino acids. The junction had 11 bases not matched to a gene; V was cut back by 6 bases and J by 5 bases. Germline-derived CDR1 and CDR2 are MNHEY and SVGEGT. The CDR3 sequence is CASSKGRDRGRTEAFF. Written as DNA, the CDR3 is TGTGCCAGCAGCAAGGGACGGGACAGGGGGAGGACTGAAGCTTTCTTT.

J is TRBJ2-3 and V is TRBV30; 8 bases are a match to TRBD2. J lost 0 bases, V lost 0 bases, and 5 bases had no gene match. The CDR3 has 16 amino acids. Germline V gives CDR1 GTSNPN, CDR2 SVGIG (reference sequence). CDR3 amino acids: CAWSVPGGGSTDTQYF. CDR3 DNA sequence: TGTGCCTGGAGTGTACCCGGGGGGGGGAGCACAGATACGCAGTATTTT.

This sequence joins TRBV7-9 and TRBJ1-2; D remains ambiguous. The V end lost 5 bases, the J end lost 3 bases, and 22 bases lay between the germline ends. The germline V gene encodes CDR1 SEHNR and CDR2 FQNEAQ (reference sequence). This CDR3 spans 17 amino acids. CDR3 residues: CASSPVRLGKEDYGYTF. The DNA for the CDR3 is TGTGCCAGCAGCCCGGTTCGGTTGGGGAAGGAGGACTATGGCTACACCTTC.

CDR3 sequence: CASSLAGKRGLGGELFF. CDR3 nucleotides: TGCGCCAGCAGCTTGGCCGGGAAAAGGGGGCTTGGCGGGGAGCTGTTTTTT. V and J are TRBV5-1 and TRBJ2-2; 7 nucleotides align to TRBD1. CDR3 length: 17 amino acids. Germline V gives CDR1 SGHRS, CDR2 YFSETQ. The ends lost 0 bases at V and 7 bases at J; junction bases unmatched: 12.

This chain uses TRBV3-1 (or the pseudogene TRBV3-2) with TRBJ2-3, with 9 bases lining up with TRBD2. This CDR3 has 15 amino acids. The V segment lost 3 bases and the J segment 11 bases; nucleotides outside the gene matches: 12. Germline V lookup: CDR1 LGHDT, CDR2 YNNKEL (reference sequence). The CDR3 sequence is CASSQINTSGFRQYF. CDR3 nucleotide sequence: TGTGCCAGCAGCCAGATAAATACTAGCGGGTTTCGGCAGTATTTT.

This clone was detected only a few times. This chain links TRBV19 with TRBJ1-5, with 12 bases that match TRBD1. From germline, CDR1 is LNHDA and CDR2 SQIVND (reference sequence). This CDR3 has 17 amino acids. Losses at the gene ends were 4 bases for V and 7 bases for J; bases not matched to a gene: 11. The CDR3 sequence is CASSTTRGTGGEQPQHF. The CDR3 nucleotides are TGTGCCAGTAGTACTACACGCGGGACAGGGGGCGAACAGCCCCAGCATTTT.

This sequence joins TRBV9 and TRBJ1-1; D gene uncertain. CDR3 length: 15 amino acids. Germline CDR1 reads SGDLS; CDR2 reads YYNGEE. V lost 5 bases and J lost 0, with 14 bases in between. The CDR3 DNA reads as TGTGCCAGCAGGGTCGGGTACGACGTGAACACTGAAGCTTTCTTT. This encodes CASRVGYDVNTEAFF.

In this sample, this clone turned up a few times. The rearrangement uses TRBV18 and TRBJ1-1; no firm D call. Trimming took 4 bases from V and 2 from J, leaving 8 bases between them. The CDR3 length is 13 residues. Looked up from germline, CDR1 is KGHSH and CDR2 is LQKENI. The CDR3 sequence is CASSRSENTEAFF. Here the CDR3 DNA reads TGTGCCAGCTCACGGAGTGAAAACACTGAAGCTTTCTTT.